The T cell receptor (beta chain) under discussion was sequenced for a study of blood T cell repertoires in COVID-19. Study overall: Nucleic acid was either cDNA or gDNA, and it came from T cells, B-cell-depleted T cells, or PBMCs.

V was clipped by 6 bases and J by 7 bases; unmatched bases: 9. This CDR3 is 15 amino acids long. The V gene's germline CDR1 is LNHDA and CDR2 SQIVND (reference sequence). Recruited during active infection, patients (from Seattle) were subsequently followed longitudinally. Per the original methods: Cell counts per sample came from amplifying reference gene primers. The data were produced by immunoSEQ multiplex PCR, yet TCRdb's version contains in-frame clones alone and is incomplete. V, J and clone size are those of that table, while D and trimming were read from the DNA. The repertoire holds 250,000 to 300,000 clones, with about 88% as singletons. Note on this clone: The sample carries other DNA sequences with the same CDR3.

Sequences were obtained from peripheral blood. This receptor was taken from a woman aged 30 to 39 with COVID-19, enrolled during active disease. The chain couples TRBV19 to TRBJ1-5; 10 bases are shared with TRBD1. CDR3 nucleotides: TGTGCCAGTAGAACGGGACAGGGGAGGGGACAGCCCCAGCATTTT. Residues: CASRTGQGRGQPQHF.